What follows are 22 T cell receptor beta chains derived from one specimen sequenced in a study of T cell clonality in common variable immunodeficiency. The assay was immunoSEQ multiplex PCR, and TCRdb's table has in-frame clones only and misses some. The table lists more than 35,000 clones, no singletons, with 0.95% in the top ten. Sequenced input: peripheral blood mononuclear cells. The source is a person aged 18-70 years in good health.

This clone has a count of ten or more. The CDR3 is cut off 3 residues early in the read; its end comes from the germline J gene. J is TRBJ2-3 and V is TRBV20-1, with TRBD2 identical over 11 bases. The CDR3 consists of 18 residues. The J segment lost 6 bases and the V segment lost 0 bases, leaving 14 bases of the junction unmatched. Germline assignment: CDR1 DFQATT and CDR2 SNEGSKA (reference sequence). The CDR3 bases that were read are TGCAGTGCTAGAGAGCTTAGCGGGGGGGGGCTTGAAGGGGATACG. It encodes CSARELSGGGLEGDT. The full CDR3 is CSARELSGGGLEGDTQYF.

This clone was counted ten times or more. The CDR3 protein is CASSTQGSPNEKLFF. The CDR3 DNA, read in part, is TGTGCCAGTAGTACACAGGGTTCGCCTAATGAAAAA. V and J are TRBV19 and TRBJ1-4, with D possibly TRBD1 on 6 matching bases. The read ends 3 residues shy of where the CDR3 ends; the end is completed using the germline J gene. V lost 4 bases and J 3 bases, leaving 12 bases between the germline ends. Germline values: CDR1 LNHDA, CDR2 SQIVND (reference sequence). The CDR3 totals 15 residues.

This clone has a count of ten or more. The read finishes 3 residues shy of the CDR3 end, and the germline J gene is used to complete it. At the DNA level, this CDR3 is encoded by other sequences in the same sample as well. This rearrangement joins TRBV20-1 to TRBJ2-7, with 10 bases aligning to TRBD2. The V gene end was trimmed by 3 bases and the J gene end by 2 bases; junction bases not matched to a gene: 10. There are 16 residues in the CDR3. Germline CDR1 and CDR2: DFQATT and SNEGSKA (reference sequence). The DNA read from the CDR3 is TGCAGTGCTAGGCCGGGGGCTAGCGGGAGACCCTACGAG. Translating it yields CSARPGASGRPYE. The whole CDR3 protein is CSARPGASGRPYEQYF.

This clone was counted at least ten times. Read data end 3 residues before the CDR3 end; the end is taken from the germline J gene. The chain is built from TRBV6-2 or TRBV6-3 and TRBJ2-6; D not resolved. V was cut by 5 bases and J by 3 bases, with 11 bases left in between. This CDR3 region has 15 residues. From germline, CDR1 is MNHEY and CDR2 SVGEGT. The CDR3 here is CASSPRRLGANVLTF. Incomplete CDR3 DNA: TGTGCCAGCAGTCCAAGAAGGCTTGGGGCCAACGTC.

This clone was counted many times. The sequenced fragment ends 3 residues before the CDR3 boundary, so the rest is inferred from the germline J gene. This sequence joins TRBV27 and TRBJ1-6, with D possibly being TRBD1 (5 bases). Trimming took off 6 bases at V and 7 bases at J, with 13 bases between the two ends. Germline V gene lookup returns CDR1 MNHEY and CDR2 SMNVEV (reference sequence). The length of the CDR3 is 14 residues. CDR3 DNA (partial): TGTGCCAGCAGACGCGGACGGGGGAATTCACCC. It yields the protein CASRRGRGNSP. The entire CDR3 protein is CASRRGRGNSPLHF.

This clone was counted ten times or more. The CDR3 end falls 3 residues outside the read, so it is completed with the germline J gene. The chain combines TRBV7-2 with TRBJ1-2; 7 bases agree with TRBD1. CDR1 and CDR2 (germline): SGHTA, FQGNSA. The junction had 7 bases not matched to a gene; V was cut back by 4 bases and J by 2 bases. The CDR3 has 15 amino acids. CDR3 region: CASSSPWGQNYGYTF. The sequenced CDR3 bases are TGTGCCAGCAGCTCGCCTTGGGGACAGAACTATGGC.

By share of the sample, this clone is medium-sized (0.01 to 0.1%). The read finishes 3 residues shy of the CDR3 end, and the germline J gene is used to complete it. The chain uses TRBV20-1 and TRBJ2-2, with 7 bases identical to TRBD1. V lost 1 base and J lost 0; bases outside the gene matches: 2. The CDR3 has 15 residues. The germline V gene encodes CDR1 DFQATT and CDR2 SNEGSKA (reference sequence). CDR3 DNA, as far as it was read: TGCAGTGCTAGAGGTGGGACAGCGAACACCGGGGAG. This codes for CSARGGTANTGE. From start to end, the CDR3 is CSARGGTANTGELFF.

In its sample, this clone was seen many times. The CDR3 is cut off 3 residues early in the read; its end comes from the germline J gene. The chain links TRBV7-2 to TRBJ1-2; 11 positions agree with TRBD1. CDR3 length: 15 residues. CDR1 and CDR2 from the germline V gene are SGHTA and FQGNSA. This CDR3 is CASSSPDRGQGGYTF. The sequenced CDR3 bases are TGTGCCAGCAGCTCCCCGGACAGGGGGCAAGGGGGC.

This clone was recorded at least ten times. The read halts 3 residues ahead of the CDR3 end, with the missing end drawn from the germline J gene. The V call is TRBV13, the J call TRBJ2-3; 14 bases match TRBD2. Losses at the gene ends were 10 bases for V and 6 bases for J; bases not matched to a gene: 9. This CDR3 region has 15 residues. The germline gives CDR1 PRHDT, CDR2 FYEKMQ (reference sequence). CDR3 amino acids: CATHGGLAGEDTQYF. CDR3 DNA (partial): TGTGCCACCCACGGGGGACTAGCGGGAGAGGATACG.

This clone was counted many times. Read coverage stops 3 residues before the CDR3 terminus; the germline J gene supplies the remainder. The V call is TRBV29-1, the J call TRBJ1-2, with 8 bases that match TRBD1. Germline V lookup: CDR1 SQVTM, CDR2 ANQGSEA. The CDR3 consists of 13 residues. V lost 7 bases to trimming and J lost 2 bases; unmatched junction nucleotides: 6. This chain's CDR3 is CSASGTGNYGYTF. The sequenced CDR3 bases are TGCAGCGCCTCCGGGACAGGAAACTATGGC.

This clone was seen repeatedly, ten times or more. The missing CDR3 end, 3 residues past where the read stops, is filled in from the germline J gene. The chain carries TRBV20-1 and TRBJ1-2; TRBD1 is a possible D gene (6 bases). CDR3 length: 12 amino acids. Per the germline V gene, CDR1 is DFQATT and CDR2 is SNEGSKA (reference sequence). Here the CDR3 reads CSAGGGPTGYTF. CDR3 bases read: TGCAGTGCTGGGGGCGGGCCGACCGGC.

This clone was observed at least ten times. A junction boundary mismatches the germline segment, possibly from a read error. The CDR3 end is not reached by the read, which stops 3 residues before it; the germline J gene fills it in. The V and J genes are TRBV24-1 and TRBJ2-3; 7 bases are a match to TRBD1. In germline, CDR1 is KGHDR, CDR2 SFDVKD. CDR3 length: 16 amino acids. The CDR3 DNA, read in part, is TGTGCCGCCAGTGATACCCAGGGGGATGGCACAGATACG. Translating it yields CAASDTQGDGTDT. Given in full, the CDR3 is CAASDTQGDGTDTQYF.

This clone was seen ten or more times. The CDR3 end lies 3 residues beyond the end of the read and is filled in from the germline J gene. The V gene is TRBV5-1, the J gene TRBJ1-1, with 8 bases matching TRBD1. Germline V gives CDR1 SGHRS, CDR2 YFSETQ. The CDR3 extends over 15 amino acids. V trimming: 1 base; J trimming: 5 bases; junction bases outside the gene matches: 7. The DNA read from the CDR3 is TGCGCCAGCAGCTTGAACGGACAGGGAGGAACTGAA. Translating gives CASSLNGQGGTE. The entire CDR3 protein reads CASSLNGQGGTEAFF.

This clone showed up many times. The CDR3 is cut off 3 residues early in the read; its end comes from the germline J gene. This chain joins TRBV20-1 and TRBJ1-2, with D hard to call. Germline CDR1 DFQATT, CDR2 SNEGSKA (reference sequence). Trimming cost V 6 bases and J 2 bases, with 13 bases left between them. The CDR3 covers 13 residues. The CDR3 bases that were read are TGCAGTGCCCCGGGGTTACGGAACTATGGC. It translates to CSAPGLRNYG. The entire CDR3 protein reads CSAPGLRNYGYTF.

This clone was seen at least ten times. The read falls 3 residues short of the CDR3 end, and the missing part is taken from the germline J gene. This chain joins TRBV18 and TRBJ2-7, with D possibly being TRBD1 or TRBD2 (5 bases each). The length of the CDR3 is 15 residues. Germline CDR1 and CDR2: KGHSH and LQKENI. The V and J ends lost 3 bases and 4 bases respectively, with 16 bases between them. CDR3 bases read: TGTGCCAGCTCACCGTCTACAGGAGGATATTACGAG. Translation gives CASSPSTGGYYE. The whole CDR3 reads CASSPSTGGYYEQYF.

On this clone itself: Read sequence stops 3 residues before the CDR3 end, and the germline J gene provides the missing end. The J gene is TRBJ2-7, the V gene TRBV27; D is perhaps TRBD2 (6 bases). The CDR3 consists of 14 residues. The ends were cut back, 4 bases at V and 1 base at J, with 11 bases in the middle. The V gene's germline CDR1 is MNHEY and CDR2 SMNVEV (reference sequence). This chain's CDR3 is CASSSGTDSYEQYF. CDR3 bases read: TGTGCCAGCAGTTCCGGGACTGATTCCTACGAG.

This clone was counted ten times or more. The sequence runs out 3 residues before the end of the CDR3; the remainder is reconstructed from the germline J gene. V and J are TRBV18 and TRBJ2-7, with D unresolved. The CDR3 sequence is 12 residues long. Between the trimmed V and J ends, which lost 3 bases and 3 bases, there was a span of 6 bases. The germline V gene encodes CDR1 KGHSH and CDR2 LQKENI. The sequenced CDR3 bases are TGTGCCAGCTCACCGAGACTCTACGAG. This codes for CASSPRLYE. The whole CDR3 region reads CASSPRLYEQYF.

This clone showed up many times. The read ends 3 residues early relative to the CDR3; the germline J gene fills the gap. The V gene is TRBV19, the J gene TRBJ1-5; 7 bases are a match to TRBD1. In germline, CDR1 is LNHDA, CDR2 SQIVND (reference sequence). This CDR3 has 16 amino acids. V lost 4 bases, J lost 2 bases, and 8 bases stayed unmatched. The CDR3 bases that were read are TGTGCCAGTAGTACTACTACAGGGGCGGGCAATCAGCCC. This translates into CASSTTTGAGNQP. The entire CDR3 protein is CASSTTTGAGNQPQHF.

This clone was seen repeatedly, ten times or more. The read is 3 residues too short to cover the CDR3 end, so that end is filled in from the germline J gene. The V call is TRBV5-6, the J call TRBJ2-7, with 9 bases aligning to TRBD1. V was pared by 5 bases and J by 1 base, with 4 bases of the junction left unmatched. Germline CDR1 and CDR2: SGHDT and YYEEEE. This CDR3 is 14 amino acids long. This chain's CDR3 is CASSQGTGSYEQYF. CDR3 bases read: TGTGCCAGCAGTCAGGGGACAGGGTCCTACGAG.

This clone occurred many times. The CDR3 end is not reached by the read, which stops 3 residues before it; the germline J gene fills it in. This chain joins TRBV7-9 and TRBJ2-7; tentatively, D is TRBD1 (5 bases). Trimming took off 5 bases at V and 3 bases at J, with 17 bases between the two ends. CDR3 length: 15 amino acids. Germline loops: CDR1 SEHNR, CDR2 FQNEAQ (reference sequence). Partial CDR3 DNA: TGTGCCAGCAGCGAAATAACAGGCAGAGTCTACGAG. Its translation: CASSEITGRVYE. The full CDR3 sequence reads CASSEITGRVYEQYF. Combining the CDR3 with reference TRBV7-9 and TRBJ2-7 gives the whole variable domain DTGVSQNPRHKITKRGQNVTFRCDPISEHNRLYWYRQTLGQGPEFLTYFQNEAQLEKSRLLSDRFSAERPKGSFSTLEIQRTEQGDSAMYLCASSEITGRVYEQYFGPGTRLTVT.

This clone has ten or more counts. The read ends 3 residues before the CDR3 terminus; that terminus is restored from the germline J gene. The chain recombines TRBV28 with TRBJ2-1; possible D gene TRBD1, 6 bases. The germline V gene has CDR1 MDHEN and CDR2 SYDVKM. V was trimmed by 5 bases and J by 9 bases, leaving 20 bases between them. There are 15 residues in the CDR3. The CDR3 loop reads CASSPGGQPGTEQFF. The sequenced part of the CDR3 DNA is TGTGCCAGCAGTCCCGGCGGACAGCCAGGTACTGAG.

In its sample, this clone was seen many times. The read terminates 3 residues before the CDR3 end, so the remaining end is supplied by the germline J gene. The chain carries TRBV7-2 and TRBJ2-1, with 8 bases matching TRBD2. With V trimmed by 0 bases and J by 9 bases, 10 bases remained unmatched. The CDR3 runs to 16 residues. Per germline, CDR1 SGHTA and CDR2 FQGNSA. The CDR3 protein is CASSLAGGGRQFEQFF. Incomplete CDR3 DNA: TGTGCCAGCAGCTTAGCGGGCGGCGGGAGGCAGTTTGAG.